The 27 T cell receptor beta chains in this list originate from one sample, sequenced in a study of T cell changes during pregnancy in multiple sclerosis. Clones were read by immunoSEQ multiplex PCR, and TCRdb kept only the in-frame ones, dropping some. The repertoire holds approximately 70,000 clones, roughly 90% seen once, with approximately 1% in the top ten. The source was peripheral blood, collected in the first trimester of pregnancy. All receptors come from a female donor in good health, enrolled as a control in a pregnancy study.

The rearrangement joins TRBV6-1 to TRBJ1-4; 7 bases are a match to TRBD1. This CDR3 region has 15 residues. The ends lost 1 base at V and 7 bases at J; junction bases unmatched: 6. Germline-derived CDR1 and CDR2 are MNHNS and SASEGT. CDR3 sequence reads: CASSEVVRGSEKLFF. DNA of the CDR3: TGTGCCAGCAGTGAAGTCGTCAGGGGGAGTGAAAAACTGTTTTTT.

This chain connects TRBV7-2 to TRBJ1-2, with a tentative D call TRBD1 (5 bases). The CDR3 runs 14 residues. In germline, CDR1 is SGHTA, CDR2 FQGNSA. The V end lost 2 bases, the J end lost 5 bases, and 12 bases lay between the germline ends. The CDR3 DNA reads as TGTGCCAGCAGCTTACGGGGGGGTGAGTATGGCTACACCTTC. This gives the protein CASSLRGGEYGYTF.

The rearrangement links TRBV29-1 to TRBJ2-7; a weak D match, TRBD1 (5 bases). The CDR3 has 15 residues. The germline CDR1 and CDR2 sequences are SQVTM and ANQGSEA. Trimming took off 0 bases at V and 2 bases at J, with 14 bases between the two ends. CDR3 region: CSVEDPRAPTYEQYF. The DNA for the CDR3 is TGCAGCGTTGAAGATCCCAGGGCTCCCACCTACGAGCAGTACTTC.

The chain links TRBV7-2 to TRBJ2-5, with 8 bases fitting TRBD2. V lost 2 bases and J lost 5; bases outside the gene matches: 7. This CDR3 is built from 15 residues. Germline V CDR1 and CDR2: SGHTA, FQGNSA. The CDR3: CASSLRGGDGETQYF. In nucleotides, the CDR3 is TGTGCCAGCAGCTTACGGGGGGGAGATGGGGAGACCCAGTACTTC.

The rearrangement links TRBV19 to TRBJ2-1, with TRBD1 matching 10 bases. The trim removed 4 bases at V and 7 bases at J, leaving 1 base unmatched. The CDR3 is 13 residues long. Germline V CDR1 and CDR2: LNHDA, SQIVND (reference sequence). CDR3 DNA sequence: TGTGCCAGTAGTACGGACAGGGGGAATGAGCAGTTCTTC. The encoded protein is CASSTDRGNEQFF.

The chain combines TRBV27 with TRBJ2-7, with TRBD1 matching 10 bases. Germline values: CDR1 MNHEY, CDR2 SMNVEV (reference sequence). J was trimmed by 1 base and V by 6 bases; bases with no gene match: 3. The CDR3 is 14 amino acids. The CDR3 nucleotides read TGTGCCAGCAGCCGACAGGGGGCTTCCTACGAGCAGTACTTC. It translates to CASSRQGASYEQYF.

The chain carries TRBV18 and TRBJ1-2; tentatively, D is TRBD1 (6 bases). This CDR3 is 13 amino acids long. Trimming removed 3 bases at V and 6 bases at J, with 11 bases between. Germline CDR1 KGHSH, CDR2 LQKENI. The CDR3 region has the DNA TGTGCCAGCTCACCCTTCGACAGGAATGGCTACACCTTC. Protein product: CASSPFDRNGYTF.

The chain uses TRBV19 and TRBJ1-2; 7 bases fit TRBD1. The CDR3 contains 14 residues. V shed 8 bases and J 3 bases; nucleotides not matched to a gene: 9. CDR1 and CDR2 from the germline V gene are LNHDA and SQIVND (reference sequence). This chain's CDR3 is CASGRQGWDYGYTF. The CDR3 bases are TGTGCCAGTGGGAGACAGGGATGGGACTATGGCTACACCTTC.

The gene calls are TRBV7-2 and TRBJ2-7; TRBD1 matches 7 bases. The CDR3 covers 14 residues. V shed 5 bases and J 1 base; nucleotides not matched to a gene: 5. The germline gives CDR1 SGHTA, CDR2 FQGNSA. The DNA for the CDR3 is TGTGCCAGCAGCGCGTACAGGGGATCCTACGAGCAGTACTTC. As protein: CASSAYRGSYEQYF.

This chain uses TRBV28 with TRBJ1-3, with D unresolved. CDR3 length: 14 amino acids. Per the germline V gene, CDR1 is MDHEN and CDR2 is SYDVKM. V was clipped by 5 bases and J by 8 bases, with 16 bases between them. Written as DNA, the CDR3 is TGTGCCAGCAGTCCCCGACACGGATCGGACACCATATATTTT. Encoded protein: CASSPRHGSDTIYF. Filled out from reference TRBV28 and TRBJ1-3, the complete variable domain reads DVKVTQSSRYLVKRTGEKVFLECVQDMDHENMFWYRQDPGLGLRLIYFSYDVKMKEKGDIPEGYSVSREKKERFSLILESASTNQTSMYLCASSPRHGSDTIYFGEGSWLTVV.

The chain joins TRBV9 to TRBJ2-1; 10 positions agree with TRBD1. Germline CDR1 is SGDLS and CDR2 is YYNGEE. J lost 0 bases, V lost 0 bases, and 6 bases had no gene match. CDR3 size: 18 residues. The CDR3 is CASSVVRDRGISYNEQFF. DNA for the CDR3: TGTGCCAGCAGCGTAGTTCGGGACAGGGGTATCTCCTACAATGAGCAGTTCTTC.

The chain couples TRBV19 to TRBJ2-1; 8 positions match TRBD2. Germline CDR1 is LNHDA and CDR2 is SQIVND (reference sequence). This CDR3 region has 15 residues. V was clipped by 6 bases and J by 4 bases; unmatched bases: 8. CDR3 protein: CASSGGVPSYNEQFF. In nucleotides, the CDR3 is TGTGCCAGTAGCGGGGGGGTGCCCTCATACAATGAGCAGTTCTTC.

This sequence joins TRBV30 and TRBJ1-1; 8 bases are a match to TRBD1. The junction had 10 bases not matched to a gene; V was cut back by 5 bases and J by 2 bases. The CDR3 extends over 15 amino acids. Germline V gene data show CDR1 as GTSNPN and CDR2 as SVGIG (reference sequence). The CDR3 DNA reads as TGTGCCTGGCGCCCCCCCGGGACAGGCAACACTGAAGCTTTCTTT. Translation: CAWRPPGTGNTEAFF.

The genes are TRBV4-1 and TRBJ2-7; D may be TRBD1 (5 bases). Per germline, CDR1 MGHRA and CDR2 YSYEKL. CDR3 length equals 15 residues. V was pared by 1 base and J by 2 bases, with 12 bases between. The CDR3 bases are TGCGCCAGCAGCCAAGTTAATTCCAGGGCCTACGAGCAGTACTTC. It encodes CASSQVNSRAYEQYF.

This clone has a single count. CDR3: CASSGGTSGYNEQFF. CDR3 DNA sequence: TGTGCCAGCAGTGGCGGGACTAGCGGGTACAATGAGCAGTTCTTC. V and J are TRBV6-1 and TRBJ2-1, with 12 positions matching TRBD2. The CDR3 has 15 amino acids. Germline trimming cut 4 bases from V and 4 bases from J; bases unmatched to any gene: 2. Germline assignment: CDR1 MNHNS and CDR2 SASEGT.

The CDR3 coding sequence is TGCGCCAGCAGCTTCGTGGGAGAGGGAAAGACCCAGTACTTC. Translated, it gives CASSFVGEGKTQYF. This chain uses TRBV5-1 with TRBJ2-5, with D possibly TRBD2 on 5 matching bases. Trimming took 2 bases from V and 6 from J, leaving 14 bases between them. Germline CDR1 SGHRS, CDR2 YFSETQ. This CDR3 contains 14 residues.

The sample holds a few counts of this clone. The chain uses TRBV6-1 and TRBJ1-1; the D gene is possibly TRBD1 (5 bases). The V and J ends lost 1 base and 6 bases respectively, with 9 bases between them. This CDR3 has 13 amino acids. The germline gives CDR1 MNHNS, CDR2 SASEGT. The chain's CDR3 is CASSEVPGAEAFF. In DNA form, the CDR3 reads TGTGCCAGCAGTGAAGTCCCGGGGGCTGAAGCTTTCTTT.

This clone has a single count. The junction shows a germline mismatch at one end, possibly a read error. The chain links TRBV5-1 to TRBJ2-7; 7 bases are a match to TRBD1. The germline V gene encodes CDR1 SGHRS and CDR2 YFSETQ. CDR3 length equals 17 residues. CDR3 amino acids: CASSLGTAFRTLNPPFF. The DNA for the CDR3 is TGCGCCAGCAGCCTGGGGACAGCGTTCCGGACCCTTAATCCCCCCTTCTTC.

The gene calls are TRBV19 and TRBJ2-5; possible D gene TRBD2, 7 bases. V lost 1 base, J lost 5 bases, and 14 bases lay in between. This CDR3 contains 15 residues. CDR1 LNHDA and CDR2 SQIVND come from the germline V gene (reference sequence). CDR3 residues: CASSIGSGGLETQYF. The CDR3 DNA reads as TGTGCCAGTAGTATAGGATCGGGGGGCCTTGAGACCCAGTACTTC. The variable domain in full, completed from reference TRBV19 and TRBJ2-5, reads DGGITQSPKYLFRKEGQNVTLSCEQNLNHDAMYWYRQDPGQGLRLIYYSQIVNDFQKGDIAEGYSVSREKKESFPLTVTSAQKNPTAFYLCASSIGSGGLETQYFGPGTRLLVL.

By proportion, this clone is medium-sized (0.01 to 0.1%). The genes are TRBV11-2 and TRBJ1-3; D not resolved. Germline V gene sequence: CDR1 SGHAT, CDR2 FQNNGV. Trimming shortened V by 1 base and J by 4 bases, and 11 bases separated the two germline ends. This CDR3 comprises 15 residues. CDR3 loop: CASSLVSGFGNTIYF. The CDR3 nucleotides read TGTGCCAGCAGCTTAGTATCGGGGTTCGGAAACACCATATATTTT.

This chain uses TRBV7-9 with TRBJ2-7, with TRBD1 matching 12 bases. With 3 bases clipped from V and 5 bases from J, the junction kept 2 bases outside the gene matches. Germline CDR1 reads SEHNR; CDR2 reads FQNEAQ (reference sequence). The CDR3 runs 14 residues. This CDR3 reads CASSLGDRGHEQYF. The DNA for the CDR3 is TGTGCCAGCAGCTTGGGGGACAGGGGGCACGAGCAGTACTTC.

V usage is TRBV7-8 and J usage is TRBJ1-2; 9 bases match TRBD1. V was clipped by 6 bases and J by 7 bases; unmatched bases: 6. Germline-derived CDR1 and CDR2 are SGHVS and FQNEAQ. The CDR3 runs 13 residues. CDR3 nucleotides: TGTGCCAGCAGACTACAGGGGGCGAGTGGCTACACCTTC. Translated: CASRLQGASGYTF.

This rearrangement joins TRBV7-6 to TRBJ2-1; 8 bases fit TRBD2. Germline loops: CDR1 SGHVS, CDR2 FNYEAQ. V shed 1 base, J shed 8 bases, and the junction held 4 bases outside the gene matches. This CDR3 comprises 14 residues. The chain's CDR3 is CASSLEVAGHEQFF. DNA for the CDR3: TGTGCCAGCAGCTTAGAGGTAGCGGGACATGAGCAGTTCTTC.

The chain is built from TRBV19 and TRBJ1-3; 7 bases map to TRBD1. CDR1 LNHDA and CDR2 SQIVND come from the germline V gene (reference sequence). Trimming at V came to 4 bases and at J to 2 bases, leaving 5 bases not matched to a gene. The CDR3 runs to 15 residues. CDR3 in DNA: TGTGCCAGTAGTAACGACAGGGTACCTGGAAACACCATATATTTT. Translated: CASSNDRVPGNTIYF.

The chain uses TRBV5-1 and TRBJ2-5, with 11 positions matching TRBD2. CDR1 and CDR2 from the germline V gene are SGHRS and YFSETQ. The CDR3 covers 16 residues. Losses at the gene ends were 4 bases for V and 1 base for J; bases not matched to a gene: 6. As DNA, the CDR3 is TGCGCCAGCAGCGTGGGGACTAGCGGTTTCCAAGAGACCCAGTACTTC. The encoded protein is CASSVGTSGFQETQYF.

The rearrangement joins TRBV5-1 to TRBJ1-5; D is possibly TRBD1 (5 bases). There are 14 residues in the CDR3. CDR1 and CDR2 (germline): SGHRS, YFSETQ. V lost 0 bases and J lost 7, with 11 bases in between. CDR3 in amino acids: CASSLVGEGQPQHF. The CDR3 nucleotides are TGCGCCAGCAGCTTGGTAGGGGAGGGCCAGCCCCAGCATTTT. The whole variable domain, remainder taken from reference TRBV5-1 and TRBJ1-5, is KAGVTQTPRYLIKTRGQQVTLSCSPISGHRSVSWYQQTPGQGLQFLFEYFSETQRNKGNFPGRFSGRQFSNSRSEMNVSTLELGDSALYLCASSLVGEGQPQHFGDGTRLSIL.

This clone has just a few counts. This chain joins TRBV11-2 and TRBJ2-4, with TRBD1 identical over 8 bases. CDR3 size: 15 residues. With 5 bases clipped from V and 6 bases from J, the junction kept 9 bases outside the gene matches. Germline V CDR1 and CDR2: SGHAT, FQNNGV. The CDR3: CASSLYQGAGNIQYF. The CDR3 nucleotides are TGTGCCAGCAGCCTTTATCAGGGGGCAGGAAACATTCAGTACTTC.